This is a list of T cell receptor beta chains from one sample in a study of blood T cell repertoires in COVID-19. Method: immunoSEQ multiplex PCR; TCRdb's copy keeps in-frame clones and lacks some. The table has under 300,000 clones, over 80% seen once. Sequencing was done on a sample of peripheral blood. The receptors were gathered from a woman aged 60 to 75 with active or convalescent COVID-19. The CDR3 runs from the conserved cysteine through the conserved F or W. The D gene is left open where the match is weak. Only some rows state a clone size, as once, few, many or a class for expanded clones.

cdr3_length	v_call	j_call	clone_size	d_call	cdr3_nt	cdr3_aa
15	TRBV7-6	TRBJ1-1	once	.	TGTGCCAGCAGCTCTAGGACGGGGGGACCCACTGAAGCTTTCTTT	CASSSRTGGPTEAFF
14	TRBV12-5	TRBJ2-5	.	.	TGTGCTAGTGGCCCGGACTGGCAACAAGAGACCCAGTACTTC	CASGPDWQQETQYF
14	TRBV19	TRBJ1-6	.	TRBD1	TGTGCCAGTAGTGGTCAGGGGGCTCCTTCACCCCTCCACTTT	CASSGQGAPSPLHF
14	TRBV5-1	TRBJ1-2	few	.	TGCGCCAGCAGCCCCCGGCCGGGAGGGGATGGCTACACCTTC	CASSPRPGGDGYTF
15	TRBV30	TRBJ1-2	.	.	TGTGCCTGGAGTGTACGCAGGTTCGCTAACTATGGCTACACCTTC	CAWSVRRFANYGYTF
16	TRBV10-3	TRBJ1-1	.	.	TGTGCCATCACCAACTTGGACGGAGGCTATGCAACTGAAGCTTTCTTT	CAITNLDGGYATEAFF
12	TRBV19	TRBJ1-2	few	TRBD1	TGTGCCAGTAGTAAGACAGGGCATGGCTACACCTTC	CASSKTGHGYTF
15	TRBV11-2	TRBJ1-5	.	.	TGTGCCAGCAGCAGGGGGGGCAGGGACAATCAGCCCCAGCATTTT	CASSRGGRDNQPQHF
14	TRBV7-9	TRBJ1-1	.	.	TGTGCCAGCAGCTTAGGAACTGGGAGGACTGAAGCTTTCTTT	CASSLGTGRTEAFF
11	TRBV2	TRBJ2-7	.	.	TGTGCCAGCAAAGGGGCTTACGAGCAGTACTTC	CASKGAYEQYF
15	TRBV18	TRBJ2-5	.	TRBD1	TGTGCCAGCTCACCCAGGGGGCGCGGACAAGAGACCCAGTACTTC	CASSPRGRGQETQYF
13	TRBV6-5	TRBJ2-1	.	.	TGTGCCAGCAGTTACTTGGGCGTCGATGAGCAGTTCTTC	CASSYLGVDEQFF
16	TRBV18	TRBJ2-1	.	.	TGTGCCAGCTCACAACTTACCGGGACTCTCAACAATGAGCAGTTCTTC	CASSQLTGTLNNEQFF
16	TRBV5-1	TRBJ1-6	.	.	TGCGCCAGCAGCGTAGGCCAGGGATCCTATAATTCACCCCTCCACTTT	CASSVGQGSYNSPLHF
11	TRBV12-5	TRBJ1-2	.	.	TGTGCTAGTGGGGGGACAATCGGCTACACCTTC	CASGGTIGYTF
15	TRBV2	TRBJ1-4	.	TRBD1	TGTGCCAGCAGTTGGGGACAGGGAGCTAATGAAAAACTGTTTTTT	CASSWGQGANEKLFF
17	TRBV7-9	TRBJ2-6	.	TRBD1	TGTGCCAGCAGCTCCGGACAGGGTGGCTCTGGGGCCAACGTCCTGACTTTC	CASSSGQGGSGANVLTF
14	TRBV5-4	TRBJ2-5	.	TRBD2	TGTGCCAGCAGCTTGGCCGGGACTAGCACGACCCAGTACTTC	CASSLAGTSTTQYF
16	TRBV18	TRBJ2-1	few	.	TGTGCCAGCTCACCACCAACTAGCCGCTCCTACAATGAGCAGTTCTTC	CASSPPTSRSYNEQFF
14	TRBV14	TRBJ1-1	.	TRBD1	TGTGCCAGCAGCCCGGGGACAGTCCCGAGGACAGCTTTCTTT	CASSPGTVPRTAFF
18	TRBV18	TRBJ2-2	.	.	TGTGCCAGCTCACCGGGACAAGGGGGATTCGCGAACACCGGGGAGCTGTTTTTT	CASSPGQGGFANTGELFF
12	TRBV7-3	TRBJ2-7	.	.	TGTGCCAGTAGCCCCTCCTCCTACGAGCAGTACTTC	CASSPSSYEQYF
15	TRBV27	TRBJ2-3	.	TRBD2	TGTGCCAGCAGTTTCGGGGGGGCTAATATAGATACGCAGTATTTT	CASSFGGANIDTQYF
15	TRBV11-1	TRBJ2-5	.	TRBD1	TGTGCCAGCAGCAAGCCAGGACAGGGGGCAGAGACCCAGTACTTC	CASSKPGQGAETQYF
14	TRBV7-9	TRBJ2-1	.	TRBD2	TGTGCCCACCATGGCCTAGCGGGAGACAATGAGCAGTTCTTC	CAHHGLAGDNEQFF
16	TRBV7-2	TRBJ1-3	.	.	TGTGCCAGCAGCCTAGCCCTCCGGAGCTCTGGAAACACCATATATTTT	CASSLALRSSGNTIYF
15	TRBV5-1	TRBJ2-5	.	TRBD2	TGCGCCAGCAGTCCTAGCGGGGGGTTCCAAGAGACCCAGTACTTC	CASSPSGGFQETQYF
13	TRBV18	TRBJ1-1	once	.	TGTGCCAGCTCCCGGGGGGTAAACACTGAAGCTTTCTTT	CASSRGVNTEAFF
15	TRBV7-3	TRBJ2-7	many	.	TGTGCCAGCAGCTTAGCGGGGGCGACCCGTTACGAGCAGTACTTC	CASSLAGATRYEQYF
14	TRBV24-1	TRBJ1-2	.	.	TGTGCCACCAGTGATAGGAGCTCCGGGTATGGCTACACCTTC	CATSDRSSGYGYTF
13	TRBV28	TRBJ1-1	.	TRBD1	TGTGCCAGCAGCCGACAGGGGTGGACTGAAGCTTTCTTT	CASSRQGWTEAFF
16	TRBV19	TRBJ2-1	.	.	TGTGCCAGTAGTATAGATTCAGGGTTCTCCTACAATGAGCAGTTCTTC	CASSIDSGFSYNEQFF
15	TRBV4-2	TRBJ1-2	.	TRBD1	TGTGCCAGCAGCCATCCACAGGGGGCGAGGTATGGCTACACCTTC	CASSHPQGARYGYTF
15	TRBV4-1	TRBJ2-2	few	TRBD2	TGCGCCAGCAGCCAAGGGGGAGGGCACACCGGGGAGCTGTTTTTT	CASSQGGGHTGELFF
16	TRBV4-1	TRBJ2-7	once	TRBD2	TGCGCCAGCAGCCCCTCCCGAACTAGCGGGAAATACGAGCAGTACTTC	CASSPSRTSGKYEQYF
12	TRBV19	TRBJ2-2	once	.	TGTGCCAGTAGTATTCGCACCGGGGAGCTGTTTTTT	CASSIRTGELFF
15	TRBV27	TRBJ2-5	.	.	TGTGCCAGCAGTAAAACGTACCGGGACTCACAGACCCAGTACTTC	CASSKTYRDSQTQYF
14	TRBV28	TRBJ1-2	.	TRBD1	TGTGCCAGCCTCACCTCAGGGGGCAGCTATGGCTACACCTTC	CASLTSGGSYGYTF
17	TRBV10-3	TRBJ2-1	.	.	TGTGCCATCAGTGGGGGGGGGCTGGGACTAACCTACAATGAGCAGTTCTTC	CAISGGGLGLTYNEQFF
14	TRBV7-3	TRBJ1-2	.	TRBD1	TGTGCCAGCAGCGAGGGGGCTGGCCGGGGAGGCTACACCTTC	CASSEGAGRGGYTF
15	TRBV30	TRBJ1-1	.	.	TGTGCCTGGAAAAAGGGTTTGGCAGGGTTACCTGAAGCTTTCTTT	CAWKKGLAGLPEAFF
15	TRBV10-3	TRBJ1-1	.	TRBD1	TGTGCCATCAGTACCGGACAGGGGGCAGGGACTGAAGCTTTCTTT	CAISTGQGAGTEAFF
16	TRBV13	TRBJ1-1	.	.	TGTGCCAGCAGCTTAAAGCGTGTGGAGACGAACACTGAAGCTTTCTTT	CASSLKRVETNTEAFF
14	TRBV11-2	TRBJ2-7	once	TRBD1	TGTGCCAGCAGCTTAACAGGGGGTACCTACGAGCAGTACTTC	CASSLTGGTYEQYF
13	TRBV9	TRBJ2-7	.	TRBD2	TGTGCCAGCAGCGTAGCGGGAGGAGGGGAGCAGTACTTC	CASSVAGGGEQYF
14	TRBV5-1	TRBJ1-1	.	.	TGCGCCAGCAGCTTGGCCGAGGGTTACACTGAAGCTTTCTTT	CASSLAEGYTEAFF